This T cell receptor beta chain was retrieved from a study of naive and memory T cell subsets. The SP2 primer and nested alpha and beta constant region primers amplified ligated cDNA in four rounds. TCRdb reprocessed the 5' RACE reads with MiXCR, giving one entry per CDR3 protein. Here the sample spans about 60,000 distinct CDR3 sequences, roughly 8.1% being singletons. V was clipped by 6 bases and J by 3 bases, with 14 bases between them. Per the germline V gene, CDR1 is ENHRY and CDR2 is SYGVKD. This CDR3 has 14 amino acids. The library had UMIs added by 3' ligation of an oligonucleotide to TCR cDNA. This clonotype has at least ten counts.

This TCR was sampled from a female donor in good health. V usage is TRBV10-3 and J usage is TRBJ1-2; the D gene is possibly TRBD1 (5 bases). In nucleotides, the CDR3 is TGTGCCATCAGGGGACTCTCGGAGGACTATGGCTACACCTTC. Protein sequence: CAIRGLSEDYGYTF.